This entry features one T cell receptor beta chain sequence. Its specificity is unknown. At one end the junction does not follow the germline gene, possibly because of a read error. Through a sample-barcoded 5' primer and a J-beta primer mix, a second PCR was run for roughly 6 to 12 cycles. TCRdb used MiXCR to reprocess the 5' RACE reads, holding one entry per CDR3 protein. The sample has 1.5 million to 2 million distinct CDR3 sequences, 28% seen once; the top ten hold approximately 7.7%. CDR1 and CDR2 (germline): MDHEN, SYDVKM. The CDR3 length is 13 residues. The sample comes from a study of blood T cells in healthy people across ages. The study's findings and limits: The authors considered diversity estimates from one million T cells to be underestimates. Observed TCR beta diversity per million T cells went down as age went up. This fall followed a roughly linear course with age.

Isolation yielded PBMCs, at least 7 million per sample, in every case. This chain uses TRBV28 with TRBJ1-5; D is undetermined. The receptor was derived from a woman aged 25-40 years in good health. Sequencing was performed on blood. CDR3 in DNA: TGTGCCGGCAGTTTGGTCCGGGGTCAGCCCCAGCATTTT. This gives the protein CAGSLVRGQPQHF. The complete variable domain, with remaining parts taken from reference TRBV28 and TRBJ1-5, reads DVKVTQSSRYLVKRTGEKVFLECVQDMDHENMFWYRQDPGLGLRLIYFSYDVKMKEKGDIPEGYSVSREKKERFSLILESASTNQTSMYLCAGSLVRGQPQHFGDGTRLSIL.